These T cell receptor beta chains were read from a single sample in a study of shared clonotypes between healthy human individuals. The repertoire was sequenced with immunoSEQ multiplex PCR; TCRdb's copy has only in-frame clones and lacks some. The table lists 1,400,000 or so clones, just under 99% of them singletons. The sequenced sample was naive CD4+ T cells sorted from blood. The receptors were sampled from a man younger than 40 in good health. Both conserved end residues are part of each CDR3. The D gene is left open where the match is weak. Size is omitted from some rows. Given values are once, few, many or a class for expanded clones.

once	TRBD1	TRBV7-2	TRBJ1-2	TGTGCCAGCAGCTTGCAGGGGGATTATGGCTACACCTTC	CASSLQGDYGYTF
NA	NA	TRBV19	TRBJ1-1	TGTGCCAGTAGTACAGGGACCTATAGCACTGAAGCTTTCTTT	CASSTGTYSTEAFF
NA	NA	TRBV4-3	TRBJ2-2	TGCGCCAGCAGCCAGGGGGACTCTAACACCGGGGAGCTGTTTTTT	CASSQGDSNTGELFF
NA	TRBD1	TRBV9	TRBJ2-7	TGTGCCAGCAGCGTAGGCTCGGGACAGGGCTCCTACGAGCAGTACTTC	CASSVGSGQGSYEQYF
NA	NA	TRBV12-2	TRBJ2-7	TGTGCAAGTCGCTTATGGGGGACTAGCATCTACGAGCAGTACTTC	CASRLWGTSIYEQYF
NA	TRBD1	TRBV4-1	TRBJ2-3	TGCGCCAGCAGCCAACAAAAGAGACAGGGGGCCCGCACAGATACGCAGTATTTT	CASSQQKRQGARTDTQYF
NA	TRBD1	TRBV5-1	TRBJ2-3	TGCGCCAGCAGCCGGGACAGGATTAACACAGATACGCAGTATTTT	CASSRDRINTDTQYF
NA	TRBD1	TRBV19	TRBJ2-7	TGTGCCAGTAGTACAGGGACAGGGGCCTACGAGCAGTACTTC	CASSTGTGAYEQYF
NA	TRBD2	TRBV14	TRBJ2-3	TGTGCCAGCAGCCAAAATAGCGGGGGCACAGATACGCAGTATTTT	CASSQNSGGTDTQYF
NA	NA	TRBV18	TRBJ2-7	TGTGCCAGCTCTTCCCTGTCGGGACATCAGGACGAGCAGTACTTC	CASSSLSGHQDEQYF
NA	NA	TRBV7-9	TRBJ2-3	TGTGCCAGCAGCTTTAGCTCCTCAGATACGCAGTATTTT	CASSFSSSDTQYF
NA	NA	TRBV4-3	TRBJ1-5	TGCGCCAGCAGCCAAGCAGGGAATCAGCCCCAGCATTTT	CASSQAGNQPQHF
NA	TRBD2	TRBV9	TRBJ2-3	TGTGCCAGCAGCGTAGCTCGACTAGCGGGAGGCACAGATACGCAGTATTTT	CASSVARLAGGTDTQYF
NA	NA	TRBV15	TRBJ1-2	TGTGCCACCAGTCGAGTGGCAACGCCCCGACCGAGCGGCTATGGCTACACCTTC	CATSRVATPRPSGYGYTF
once	NA	TRBV5-1	TRBJ2-1	TGCGCCAGCAGCTTGGGGGGATCGGTATTGTACAATGAGCAGTTCTTC	CASSLGGSVLYNEQFF
once	TRBD2	TRBV5-1	TRBJ2-1	TGCGCCAGCAGCTCCGGACTAGCGGGAGGGATGTATTACAATGAGCAGTTCTTC	CASSSGLAGGMYYNEQFF
once	TRBD2	TRBV5-1	TRBJ2-5	TGCGCCAGCAGCTTCCAAGCGGGAGGAAGGGAGACCCAGTACTTC	CASSFQAGGRETQYF
NA	TRBD2	TRBV7-3	TRBJ2-3	TGTGCCAGCAGCTTAAGAGTACGAGCGGGAGGGTCAGATACGCAGTATTTT	CASSLRVRAGGSDTQYF
NA	TRBD1	TRBV7-9	TRBJ1-4	TGTGCCAGCAGCTCCCCACCGGGACAGGGGGCGCTTAATGAAAAACTGTTTTTT	CASSSPPGQGALNEKLFF
NA	TRBD1	TRBV6-5	TRBJ2-5	TGTGCCAGCAGCCTCATTAGGGGGCTCGAGACCCAGTACTTC	CASSLIRGLETQYF
NA	TRBD2	TRBV28	TRBJ2-3	TGTGCCAGTGACCAGGGAGGGACCGCAGATACGCAGTATTTT	CASDQGGTADTQYF
NA	TRBD2	TRBV11-2	TRBJ2-1	TGTGCCAGCAGCTTGATGCCTTTAGCGGGAGGGAGTGGTGATGAGCAGTTCTTC	CASSLMPLAGGSGDEQFF
NA	TRBD1	TRBV5-4	TRBJ2-7	TGTGCCAGCAGCTCCTTCCGGGACAGGGCGGCCTACGAGCAGTACTTC	CASSSFRDRAAYEQYF
NA	NA	TRBV5-1	TRBJ2-3	TGCGCCAGCAGCTTCCACAGCGGCACAGATACGCAGTATTTT	CASSFHSGTDTQYF
once	NA	TRBV6-5	TRBJ2-7	TGTGCCAGCAGTTACTCGGTACAGGTCCATCCCGAGCAGTACTTC	CASSYSVQVHPEQYF
NA	TRBD1	TRBV18	TRBJ2-2	TGTGCCAGCTCACCGTTTCCCGGGACAGGGTCCGGGGAGCTGTTTTTT	CASSPFPGTGSGELFF
NA	TRBD2	TRBV2	TRBJ2-2	TGTGCCAGCGGGACTAGCGGGGCCCTCTTGTTTTTT	CASGTSGALLFF
NA	NA	TRBV29-1	TRBJ2-3	TGCAGCGTTGGTTCGGCAGATACGCAGTATTTT	CSVGSADTQYF
NA	TRBD2	TRBV9	TRBJ2-3	TGTGCCAGCAGCTCCCTGCCGGGACTAGCGGGCACAAGCACAGATACGCAGTATTTT	CASSSLPGLAGTSTDTQYF
NA	TRBD1	TRBV2	TRBJ1-4	TGTGCCAGCAGTGAAGCGCTTTGGGGACAGGTGACTAATGAAAAACTGTTTTTT	CASSEALWGQVTNEKLFF
NA	TRBD2	TRBV9	TRBJ2-7	TGTGCCAGCGCCGTGGGGCTAGCGGGGGAAGAGCAGTACTTC	CASAVGLAGEEQYF
NA	NA	TRBV18	TRBJ1-1	TGTGCCAGCTCACAAATCCGGACGAACACTGAAGCTTTCTTT	CASSQIRTNTEAFF
NA	TRBD1	TRBV7-2	TRBJ2-7	TGTGCCAGCAGCCAGGACAGGAACTCCTACGAGCAGTACTTC	CASSQDRNSYEQYF
once	TRBD2	TRBV14	TRBJ2-5	TGTGCCAGCAGCCAAGTCTTAGCGGGAGGGAAAGAGACCCAGTACTTC	CASSQVLAGGKETQYF
NA	NA	TRBV11-2	TRBJ1-4	TGTGCCAGTGGAAGGGCGATTAATGAAAAACTGTTTTTT	CASGRAINEKLFF
NA	TRBD2	TRBV16	TRBJ2-7	TGTGCCTGCACCACCGGGACTAGACTATACGAGCAGTACTTC	CACTTGTRLYEQYF
NA	TRBD2	TRBV5-4	TRBJ2-5	TGTGCCAGCAGCTTGCCAGCGGGAGGCCAAGAGACCCAGTACTTC	CASSLPAGGQETQYF
once	NA	TRBV5-1	TRBJ1-4	TGCGCCAGCAGCTCCGCGGTCGGGGCGGTCTTCAGCACCTTTGCAACTAATGAAAAACTGTTTTTT	CASSSAVGAVFSTFATNEKLFF
NA	TRBD1	TRBV4-3	TRBJ2-7	TGCGCCAGCAGCCAAGGACAGGGGCGGGCCTACGAGCAGTACTTC	CASSQGQGRAYEQYF
NA	TRBD1	TRBV7-6	TRBJ2-7	TGTGCCAGCAGCCTGGGACAGGCCAGTTCCTTTTACGAGCAGTACTTC	CASSLGQASSFYEQYF
once	NA	TRBV6-1	TRBJ2-7	TGTGCCAGCACCGAGGGTTACAGAGAGCAGTACTTC	CASTEGYREQYF
NA	NA	TRBV5-5	TRBJ1-4	TGTGCCAGCAGCCCGGGACCGGGGAACGGGCTGTTTTTT	CASSPGPGNGLFF
few	NA	TRBV10-3	TRBJ2-1	TGTGCCATCAGTGAGTCGAGGCAGAATGAGCAGTTCTTC	CAISESRQNEQFF
NA	NA	TRBV6-1	TRBJ2-1	TGTGCCAGCAGAACCGGGACCTTCAATGAGCAGTTCTTC	CASRTGTFNEQFF
NA	NA	TRBV5-6	TRBJ2-7	TGTGCCAGCAGCTTGAAACGGGACCACCCCACCTACGAGCAGTACTTC	CASSLKRDHPTYEQYF
NA	NA	TRBV15	TRBJ2-1	TGTGCCACCAGCCGGAGGCCTGGACTGGCCCGCAATGAGCAGTTCTTC	CATSRRPGLARNEQFF
NA	NA	TRBV25-1	TRBJ1-3	TGTGCCAGCAGTGAGAAACTTTCTGGAAACACCATATATTTT	CASSEKLSGNTIYF
NA	TRBD2	TRBV28	TRBJ2-7	TGTGCCAGCACATGGACTAGCGGGGCTGGTGAGCAGTACTTC	CASTWTSGAGEQYF
NA	TRBD2	TRBV15	TRBJ2-3	TGTGCCACCAGCAGAGAACTTACTAGCGGGAGGGTGGATACGCAGTATTTT	CATSRELTSGRVDTQYF
NA	TRBD2	TRBV18	TRBJ2-2	TGTGCCAGCTCACCATCCGGGGGGGCCACCGGGGAGCTGTTTTTT	CASSPSGGATGELFF
NA	NA	TRBV4-3	TRBJ2-2	TGCGCCAGCAGCCAAGATGTGAATAAGGACGGGGTACCTACCGGGGAGCTGTTTTTT	CASSQDVNKDGVPTGELFF
NA	TRBD2	TRBV18	TRBJ2-7	TGTGCCAGCTCACCATCTAGCGGGCTTTCCACTACCTACGAGCAGTACTTC	CASSPSSGLSTTYEQYF
NA	TRBD1	TRBV2	TRBJ2-3	TGTGCCAGCAGAAAGGACAGGGCCGGAGATACGCAGTATTTT	CASRKDRAGDTQYF
NA	NA	TRBV7-9	TRBJ2-7	TGTGCCAGCAGCTTAAGCGGTAGCTCCTACGAGCAGTACTTC	CASSLSGSSYEQYF
once	TRBD1	TRBV6-1	TRBJ2-7	TGTGCCAGCAGTGGTGACAGGGGGCTTTCGGAGCAGTACTTC	CASSGDRGLSEQYF